Listed here are 13 T cell receptor beta chains from one sample, sequenced in a study of blood T cell repertoires in COVID-19. Using immunoSEQ multiplex PCR, the repertoire was profiled, and TCRdb retains in-frame clones only, with some absent. Seen here are about 94,000 clones, 75% to 90% observed once, and the top ten hold over 15%. Sequenced: peripheral blood. Receptor source: a human donor in a cohort sampled during active COVID-19.

V usage is TRBV12-2 and J usage is TRBJ1-4; the table's TRBD1 call for D was not verified on the DNA. TRBV12-2 is flagged as a pseudogene. CDR3 length: 13 amino acids. CDR3 residues: CASRTTKNEKLFF. The CDR3 coding sequence is TGTGCAAGTCGTACAACGAAAAATGAAAAACTGTTTTTT.

The chain combines TRBV18 with TRBJ2-7; D is possibly TRBD1 (6 bases). Germline CDR1 KGHSH, CDR2 LQKENI. V dropped 1 base and J dropped 4 bases, with 8 bases sitting between them. The CDR3 consists of 13 residues. The CDR3 reads CASSPRQGYEQYF. CDR3 nucleotide sequence: TGTGCCAGCTCACCACGTCAGGGGTACGAGCAGTACTTC.

V and J are TRBV10-3 and TRBJ2-7, with TRBD1 matching 9 bases. The germline V gene encodes CDR1 ENHRY and CDR2 SYGVKD. With 6 bases clipped from V and 2 bases from J, the junction kept 5 bases outside the gene matches. The CDR3 totals 14 residues. The DNA for the CDR3 is TGTGCCATCAGAGCCGGGACAGGGACCTACGAGCAGTACTTC. Protein product: CAIRAGTGTYEQYF.

The chain recombines TRBV4-1 with TRBJ2-7, with a weak D call TRBD1 (5 bases). V was cut by 4 bases and J by 6 bases, with 10 bases left in between. This CDR3 comprises 12 residues. Germline V CDR1 and CDR2: MGHRA, YSYEKL. CDR3 nucleotides: TGCGCCAGCAGCCGTCCAGGGCCCGAGCAGTACTTC. Encoded protein: CASSRPGPEQYF.

In regard to this clone: This CDR3 is also generated by other DNA sequences in the sample. The CDR3 protein is CASSLVSGTDTQYF. As DNA, the CDR3 is TGCGCCAGCAGCTTGGTTTCTGGCACAGATACGCAGTATTTT. This chain links TRBV5-1 with TRBJ2-3, with no clear D. Trimming shortened V by 0 bases and J by 1 base, and 6 bases separated the two germline ends. The germline V gene has CDR1 SGHRS and CDR2 YFSETQ. The CDR3 contains 14 residues.

This clone was observed a handful of times. The chain combines TRBV7-8 with TRBJ1-1; D not certain. The CDR3 sequence is 12 residues long. Deletions cut 2 bases from V and 4 bases from J, with 5 bases between. CDR1 SGHVS and CDR2 FQNEAQ come from the germline V gene. CDR3 amino acids: CASSLSSTEAFF. CDR3 bases: TGTGCCAGCAGCTTATCTAGCACTGAAGCTTTCTTT.

The chain is built from TRBV18 and TRBJ2-7, with 10 positions matching TRBD1. The CDR3 consists of 13 residues. Germline CDR1 KGHSH, CDR2 LQKENI. V lost 5 bases to trimming and J lost 7 bases; unmatched junction nucleotides: 5. CDR3 coding DNA: TGTGCCAGCTCAGGGACAGGGGTGGAGGAGCAGTACTTC. As protein: CASSGTGVEEQYF.

The chain joins TRBV3-1 (or the pseudogene TRBV3-2) to TRBJ2-1, with D unclear. Germline assignment: CDR1 LGHDT and CDR2 YNNKEL (reference sequence). V shed 2 bases and J shed 3 bases, with 11 bases lying between them. The CDR3 consists of 15 residues. CDR3 DNA sequence: TGTGCCAGCAGCCAACCTTCTCTAGGCTACAATGAGCAGTTCTTC. Residues: CASSQPSLGYNEQFF.

V gene TRBV10-3 combines with J gene TRBJ1-4; 7 bases line up with TRBD1. V lost 3 bases, J lost 3 bases, and 4 bases stayed unmatched. CDR1 ENHRY and CDR2 SYGVKD come from the germline V gene. This CDR3 has 15 residues. CDR3 nucleotides: TGTGCCATCAGTGAAGGGGGCGCATCTAATGAAAAACTGTTTTTT. Protein: CAISEGGASNEKLFF.

The V call is TRBV6-5, the J call TRBJ1-2, with a possible D match to TRBD1 (6 bases). This CDR3 contains 15 residues. The V gene lost 2 bases and the J gene lost 3 bases, with 13 bases spanning the gap. Germline V CDR1 and CDR2: MNHEY, SVGAGI. In nucleotides, the CDR3 is TGTGCCAGCAGTTACGCGCCTTGGACAGACTATGGCTACACCTTC. Amino acids: CASSYAPWTDYGYTF.

This clone showed up just once. The chain has TRBV15 and TRBJ2-7, with 9 positions matching TRBD1. J gave up 1 base and V 5 bases, and 6 bases lay outside the gene matches. In germline, CDR1 is LNHNV, CDR2 YYDKDF (reference sequence). CDR3 length equals 15 residues. CDR3 in amino acids: CATSSHRGLSYEQYF. DNA for the CDR3: TGTGCCACCAGCTCGCACAGGGGGCTTTCCTACGAGCAGTACTTC.

The rearrangement links TRBV12-3 or TRBV12-4 to TRBJ2-7, with 7 positions matching TRBD1. The CDR3 has 12 amino acids. Germline trimming cut 11 bases from V and 3 bases from J; bases unmatched to any gene: 7. CDR3 protein: CASSGGYYEQYF. DNA of the CDR3: TGTGCCTCTTCAGGGGGATACTACGAGCAGTACTTC.

This chain links TRBV10-3 with TRBJ1-1; D may be TRBD1 (6 bases). This CDR3 spans 14 amino acids. V gave up 3 bases and J gave up 2 bases, with 10 bases separating them. Looked up from germline, CDR1 is ENHRY and CDR2 is SYGVKD. CDR3 DNA sequence: TGTGCCATCAGTGAACAGGGTCCCAACACTGAAGCTTTCTTT. Protein product: CAISEQGPNTEAFF.